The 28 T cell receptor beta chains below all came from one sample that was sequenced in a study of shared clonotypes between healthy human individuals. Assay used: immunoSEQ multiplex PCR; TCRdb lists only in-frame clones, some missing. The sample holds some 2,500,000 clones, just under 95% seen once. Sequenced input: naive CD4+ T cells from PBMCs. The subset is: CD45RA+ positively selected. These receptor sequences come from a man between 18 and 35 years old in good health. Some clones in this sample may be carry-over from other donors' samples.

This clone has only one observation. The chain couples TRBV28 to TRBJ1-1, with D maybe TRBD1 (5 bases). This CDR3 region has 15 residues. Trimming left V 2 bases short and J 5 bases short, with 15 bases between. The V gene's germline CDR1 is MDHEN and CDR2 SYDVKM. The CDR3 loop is CASSLRGGGQTEAFF. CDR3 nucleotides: TGTGCCAGCAGTTTACGCGGCGGGGGTCAGACTGAAGCTTTCTTT.

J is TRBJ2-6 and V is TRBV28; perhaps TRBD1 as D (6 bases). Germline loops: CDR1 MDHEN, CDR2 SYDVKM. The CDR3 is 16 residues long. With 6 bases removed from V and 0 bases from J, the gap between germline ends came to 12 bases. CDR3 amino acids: CASRQGPNSGANVLTF. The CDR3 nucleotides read TGTGCCAGCAGACAGGGACCGAACTCTGGGGCCAACGTCCTGACTTTC.

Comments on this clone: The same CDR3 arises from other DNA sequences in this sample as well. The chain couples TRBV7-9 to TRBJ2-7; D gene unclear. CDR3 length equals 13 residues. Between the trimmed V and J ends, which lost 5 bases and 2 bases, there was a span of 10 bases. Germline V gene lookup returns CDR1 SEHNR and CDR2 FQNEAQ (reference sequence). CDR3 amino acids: CASSPRSTYEQYF. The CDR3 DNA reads TGTGCCAGCAGCCCCCGATCAACCTACGAGCAGTACTTC.

The CDR3 region has the DNA TGTGCCAGCAGCCTCATAGGGGGTGCCGGAGAAAAACTGTTTTTT. Amino acids: CASSLIGGAGEKLFF. V and J are TRBV7-2 and TRBJ1-4, with D tentatively TRBD1 (6 bases). The CDR3 is 15 amino acids. Trimming took 5 bases from V and 8 from J, leaving 18 bases between them. The germline V gene encodes CDR1 SGHTA and CDR2 FQGNSA.

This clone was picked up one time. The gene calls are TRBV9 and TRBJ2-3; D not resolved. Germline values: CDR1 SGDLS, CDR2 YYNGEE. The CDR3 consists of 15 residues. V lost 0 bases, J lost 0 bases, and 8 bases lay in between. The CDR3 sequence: CASSVGLESTDTQYF. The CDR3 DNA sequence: TGTGCCAGCAGCGTAGGTCTAGAGAGCACAGATACGCAGTATTTT.

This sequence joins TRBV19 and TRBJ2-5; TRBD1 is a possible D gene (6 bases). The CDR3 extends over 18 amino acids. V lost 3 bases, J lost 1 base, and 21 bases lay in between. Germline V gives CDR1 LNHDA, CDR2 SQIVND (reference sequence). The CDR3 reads CASSISHRDTESQETQYF. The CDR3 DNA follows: TGTGCCAGTAGTATCAGCCACCGGGACACCGAAAGCCAAGAGACCCAGTACTTC.

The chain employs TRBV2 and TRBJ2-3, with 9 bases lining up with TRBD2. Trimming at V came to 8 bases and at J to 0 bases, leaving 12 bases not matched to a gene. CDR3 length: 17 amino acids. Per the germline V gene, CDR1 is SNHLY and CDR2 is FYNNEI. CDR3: CASFSQVTSGSTDTQYF. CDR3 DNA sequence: TGTGCCAGCTTTTCCCAGGTGACTAGCGGAAGCACAGATACGCAGTATTTT.

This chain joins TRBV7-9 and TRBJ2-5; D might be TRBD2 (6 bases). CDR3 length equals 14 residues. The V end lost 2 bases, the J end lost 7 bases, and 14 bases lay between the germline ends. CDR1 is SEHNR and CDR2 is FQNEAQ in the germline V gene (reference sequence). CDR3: CASSLFGTSGTQYF. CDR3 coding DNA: TGTGCCAGCAGCTTATTTGGGACTTCGGGGACCCAGTACTTC.

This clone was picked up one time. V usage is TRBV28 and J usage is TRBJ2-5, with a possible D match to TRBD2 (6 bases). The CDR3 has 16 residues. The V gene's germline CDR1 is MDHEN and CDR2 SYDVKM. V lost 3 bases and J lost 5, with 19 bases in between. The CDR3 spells CASSFGVRGGRETQYF. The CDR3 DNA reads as TGTGCCAGCAGTTTCGGGGTCCGGGGAGGTAGGGAGACCCAGTACTTC.

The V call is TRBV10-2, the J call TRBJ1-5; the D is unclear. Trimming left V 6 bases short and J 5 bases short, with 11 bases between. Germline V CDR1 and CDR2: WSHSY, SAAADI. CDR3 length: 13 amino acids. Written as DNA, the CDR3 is TGCGCCAGCAGCGGACCCTTACATCAGCCCCAGCATTTT. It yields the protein CASSGPLHQPQHF.

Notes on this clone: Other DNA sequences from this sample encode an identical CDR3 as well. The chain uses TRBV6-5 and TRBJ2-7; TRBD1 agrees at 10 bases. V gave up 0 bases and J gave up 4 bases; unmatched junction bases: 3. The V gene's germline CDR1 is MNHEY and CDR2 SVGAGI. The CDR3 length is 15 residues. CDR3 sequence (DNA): TGTGCCAGCAGTTACTCGAGGACAGGGGGGTACGAGCAGTACTTC. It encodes CASSYSRTGGYEQYF.

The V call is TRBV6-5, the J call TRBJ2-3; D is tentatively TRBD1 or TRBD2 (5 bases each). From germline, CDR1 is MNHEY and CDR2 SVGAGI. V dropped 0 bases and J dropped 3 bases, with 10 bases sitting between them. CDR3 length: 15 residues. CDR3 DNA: TGTGCCAGCAGTTACTCCGGGGCTAGGACAGATACGCAGTATTTT. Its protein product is CASSYSGARTDTQYF.

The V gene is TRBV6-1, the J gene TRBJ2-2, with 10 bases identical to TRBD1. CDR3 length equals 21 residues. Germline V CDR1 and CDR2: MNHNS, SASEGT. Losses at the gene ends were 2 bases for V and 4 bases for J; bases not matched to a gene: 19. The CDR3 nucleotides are TGTGCCAGCAGTGAATCCATCGGGACAGGGGTACGTCCGTCACCCACCGGGGAGCTGTTTTTT. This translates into CASSESIGTGVRPSPTGELFF.

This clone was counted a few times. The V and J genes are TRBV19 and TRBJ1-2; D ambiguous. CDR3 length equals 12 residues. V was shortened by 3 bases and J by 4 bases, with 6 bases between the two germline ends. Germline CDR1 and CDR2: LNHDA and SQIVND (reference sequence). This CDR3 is CASSIWGYGYTF. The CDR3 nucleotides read TGTGCCAGTAGTATCTGGGGCTATGGCTACACCTTC.

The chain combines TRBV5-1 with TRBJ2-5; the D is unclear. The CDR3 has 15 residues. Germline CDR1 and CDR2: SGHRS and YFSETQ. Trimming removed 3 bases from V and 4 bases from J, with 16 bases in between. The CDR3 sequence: CASSSNVGMGETQYF. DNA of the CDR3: TGCGCCAGCAGCTCAAACGTTGGAATGGGAGAGACCCAGTACTTC. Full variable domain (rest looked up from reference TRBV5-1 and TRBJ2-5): KAGVTQTPRYLIKTRGQQVTLSCSPISGHRSVSWYQQTPGQGLQFLFEYFSETQRNKGNFPGRFSGRQFSNSRSEMNVSTLELGDSALYLCASSSNVGMGETQYFGPGTRLLVL.

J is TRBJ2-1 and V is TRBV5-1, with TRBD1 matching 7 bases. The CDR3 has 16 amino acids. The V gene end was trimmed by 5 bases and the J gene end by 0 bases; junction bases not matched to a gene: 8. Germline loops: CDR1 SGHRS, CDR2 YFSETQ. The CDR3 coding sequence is TGCGCCAGCAGGTCAGGGGGACCATTCTCCTACAATGAGCAGTTCTTC. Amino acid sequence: CASRSGGPFSYNEQFF.

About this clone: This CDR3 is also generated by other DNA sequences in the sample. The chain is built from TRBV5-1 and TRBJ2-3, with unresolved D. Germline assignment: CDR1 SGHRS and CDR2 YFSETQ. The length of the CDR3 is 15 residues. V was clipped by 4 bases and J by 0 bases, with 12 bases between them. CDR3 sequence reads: CASSDLSGSTDTQYF. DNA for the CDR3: TGCGCCAGCAGCGATTTGAGTGGTAGCACAGATACGCAGTATTTT.

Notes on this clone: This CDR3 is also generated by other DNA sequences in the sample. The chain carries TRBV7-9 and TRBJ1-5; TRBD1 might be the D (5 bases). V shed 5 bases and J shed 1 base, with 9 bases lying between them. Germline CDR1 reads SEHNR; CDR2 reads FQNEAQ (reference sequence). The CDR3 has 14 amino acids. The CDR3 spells CASSADRSNQPQHF. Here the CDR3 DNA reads TGTGCCAGCAGCGCCGACAGAAGCAATCAGCCCCAGCATTTT.

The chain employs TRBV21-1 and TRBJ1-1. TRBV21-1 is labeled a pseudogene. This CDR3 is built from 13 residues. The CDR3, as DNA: TGTGCCAGCAGACAGGGAGGGCACACTGAAGCTTTCTTT. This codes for CASRQGGHTEAFF.

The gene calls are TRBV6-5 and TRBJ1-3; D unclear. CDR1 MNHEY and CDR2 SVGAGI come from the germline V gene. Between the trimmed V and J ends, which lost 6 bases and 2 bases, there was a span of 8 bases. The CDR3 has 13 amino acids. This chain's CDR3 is CASRTEAGNTIYF. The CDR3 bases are TGTGCCAGCAGAACAGAGGCTGGAAACACCATATATTTT.

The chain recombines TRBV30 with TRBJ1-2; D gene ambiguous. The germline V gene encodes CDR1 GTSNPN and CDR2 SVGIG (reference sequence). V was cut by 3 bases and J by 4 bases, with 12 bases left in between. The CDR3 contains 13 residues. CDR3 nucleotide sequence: TGTGCCTGGAGGGGGAAGGGTAGCTATGGCTACACCTTC. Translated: CAWRGKGSYGYTF.

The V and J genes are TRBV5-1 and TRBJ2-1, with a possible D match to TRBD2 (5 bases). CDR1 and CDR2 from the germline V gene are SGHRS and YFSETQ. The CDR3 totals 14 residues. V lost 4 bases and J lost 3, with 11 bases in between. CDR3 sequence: CASSRRSGYNEQFF. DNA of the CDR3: TGCGCCAGCAGCCGTAGGAGCGGCTACAATGAGCAGTTCTTC. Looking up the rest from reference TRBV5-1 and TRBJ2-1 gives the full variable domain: KAGVTQTPRYLIKTRGQQVTLSCSPISGHRSVSWYQQTPGQGLQFLFEYFSETQRNKGNFPGRFSGRQFSNSRSEMNVSTLELGDSALYLCASSRRSGYNEQFFGPGTRLTVL.

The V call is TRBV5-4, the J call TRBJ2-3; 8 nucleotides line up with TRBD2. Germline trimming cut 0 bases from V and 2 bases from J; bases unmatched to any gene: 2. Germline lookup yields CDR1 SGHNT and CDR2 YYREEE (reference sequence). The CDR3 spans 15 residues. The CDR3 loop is CASSLALADTDTQYF. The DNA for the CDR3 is TGTGCCAGCAGCTTGGCACTAGCGGACACAGATACGCAGTATTTT.

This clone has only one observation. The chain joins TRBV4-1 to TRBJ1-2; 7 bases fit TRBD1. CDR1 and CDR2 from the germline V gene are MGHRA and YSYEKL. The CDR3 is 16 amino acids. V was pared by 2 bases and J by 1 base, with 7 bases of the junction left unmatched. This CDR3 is CASSQTRGQNNYGYTF. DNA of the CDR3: TGCGCCAGCAGCCAAACTAGGGGACAGAATAACTATGGCTACACCTTC.

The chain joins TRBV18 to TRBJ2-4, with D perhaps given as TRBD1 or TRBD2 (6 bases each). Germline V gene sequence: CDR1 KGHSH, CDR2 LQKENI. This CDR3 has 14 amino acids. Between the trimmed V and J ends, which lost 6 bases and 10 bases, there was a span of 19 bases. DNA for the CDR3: TGTGCCAGCTCGCCCCAGCCAGGGGAGGATATTCAGTACTTC. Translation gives CASSPQPGEDIQYF. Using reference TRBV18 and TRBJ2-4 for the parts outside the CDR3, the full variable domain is NAGVMQNPRHLVRRRGQEARLRCSPMKGHSHVYWYRQLPEEGLKFMVYLQKENIIDESGMPKERFSAEFPKEGPSILRIQQVVRGDSAAYFCASSPQPGEDIQYFGAGTRLSVL.

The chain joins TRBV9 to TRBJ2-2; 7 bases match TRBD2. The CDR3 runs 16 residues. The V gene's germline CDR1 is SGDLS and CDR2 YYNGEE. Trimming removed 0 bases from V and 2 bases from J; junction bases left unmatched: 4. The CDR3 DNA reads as TGTGCCAGCAGCGTAGCGGGAGGCCGCAACACCGGGGAGCTGTTTTTT. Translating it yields CASSVAGGRNTGELFF.

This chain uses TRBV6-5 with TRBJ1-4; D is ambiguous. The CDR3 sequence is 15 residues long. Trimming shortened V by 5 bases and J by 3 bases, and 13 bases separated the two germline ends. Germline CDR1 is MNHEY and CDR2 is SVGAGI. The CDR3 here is CASSPRLAPNEKLFF. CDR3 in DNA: TGTGCCAGCAGTCCTCGCCTAGCCCCTAATGAAAAACTGTTTTTT.

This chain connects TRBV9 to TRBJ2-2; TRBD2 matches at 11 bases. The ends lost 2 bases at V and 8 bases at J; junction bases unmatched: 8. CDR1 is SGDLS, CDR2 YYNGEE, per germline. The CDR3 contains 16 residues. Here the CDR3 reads CASSVSGRADYGELFF. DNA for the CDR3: TGTGCCAGCAGCGTTAGCGGGAGGGCCGATTATGGGGAGCTGTTTTTT.